These T cell receptor beta chains were read from a single sample in a study of CD8 T cells in ankylosing spondylitis. TCRdb used MiXCR to reprocess the 5' RACE reads, holding one entry per CDR3 protein. The sample lists fewer than 250,000 distinct CDR3 sequences, approximately 24% occurring once. Sequencing was carried out using blood, either unsorted or a sorted T cell fraction (not recorded which). These receptor sequences come from a male donor with ankylosing spondylitis or in good health (not recorded which). CDR3s include the opening cysteine and the closing phenylalanine or tryptophan. A D gene is named only where the DNA matches it firmly. A clone size is listed for some rows: how often the clone was seen (once, few, many), or a class if it is expanded.

D gene: -
J gene: TRBJ2-3
clone size: many
V gene: TRBV20-1
CDR3 DNA: TGCAGTGCTACGGCACATTCCCCCTACACAGATACGCAGTATTTT
CDR3 protein: CSATAHSPYTDTQYF

D gene: TRBD2
J gene: TRBJ2-3
clone size: many
V gene: TRBV28
CDR3 DNA: TGTGCCAGCACGATAGCGGGAGATGGAGATACGCAGTATTTT
CDR3 protein: CASTIAGDGDTQYF

D gene: -
J gene: TRBJ2-2
clone size: many
V gene: TRBV4-2
CDR3 DNA: TGTGCCAGCAGCCAAGATACAGCTGGGTCAACCGGGGAGCTGTTTTTT
CDR3 protein: CASSQDTAGSTGELFF

D gene: TRBD1
J gene: TRBJ2-7
clone size: many
V gene: TRBV7-2
CDR3 DNA: TGTGCCAGCAGCTTAGCAGGGACAGGTCCCTACGAGCAGTACTTC
CDR3 protein: CASSLAGTGPYEQYF

D gene: -
J gene: TRBJ1-4
clone size: once
V gene: TRBV7-2
CDR3 DNA: TGTGCCAGCAGCGAAGACGGGTCCTCGGTCGAAAAACTGTTTTTT
CDR3 protein: CASSEDGSSVEKLFF

D gene: TRBD1
J gene: TRBJ2-7
clone size: few
V gene: TRBV7-2
CDR3 DNA: TGTGCCAGCACCCTAGGACAGGGCCACGAGCAGTACTTC
CDR3 protein: CASTLGQGHEQYF

D gene: TRBD2
J gene: TRBJ2-1
clone size: many
V gene: TRBV9
CDR3 DNA: TGTGCCAGCAGCACAACTAGCGGGAGGGTGAATGAGCAGTTCTTC
CDR3 protein: CASSTTSGRVNEQFF

D gene: TRBD1
J gene: TRBJ1-6
clone size: -
V gene: TRBV2
CDR3 DNA: TGTGCCAGCAGCGGACAGGGCCGGGATAATTCACCCCTCCACTTT
CDR3 protein: CASSGQGRDNSPLHF

D gene: -
J gene: TRBJ2-3
clone size: -
V gene: TRBV7-2
CDR3 DNA: TGTGCCAGCAGCCTGGGAACTACGCCAGATACGCAGTATTTT
CDR3 protein: CASSLGTTPDTQYF

D gene: -
J gene: TRBJ1-1
clone size: few
V gene: TRBV20-1
CDR3 DNA: TGCAGTGCTAGGAGGGGGGGGAACACTGAAGCTTTCTTT
CDR3 protein: CSARRGGNTEAFF

D gene: TRBD2
J gene: TRBJ2-2
clone size: many
V gene: TRBV20-1
CDR3 DNA: TGCAGTGCTCCCGGGACTAGTTACACCGGGGAGCTGTTTTTT
CDR3 protein: CSAPGTSYTGELFF

D gene: -
J gene: TRBJ2-7
clone size: once
V gene: TRBV4-1
CDR3 DNA: TGCGCCAGCAGCCAAGAAAGTAGGAGCGAGCAGTACTTC
CDR3 protein: CASSQESRSEQYF

D gene: TRBD1
J gene: TRBJ2-3
clone size: -
V gene: TRBV20-1
CDR3 DNA: TGCAGTGCTCCCAGGACAGGGACTAGCACAGATACGCAGTATTTT
CDR3 protein: CSAPRTGTSTDTQYF

D gene: TRBD2
J gene: TRBJ2-1
clone size: few
V gene: TRBV2
CDR3 DNA: TGTGCCAGCAGTGGGACTAGCGGGAGGGACAATGAGCAGTTCTTC
CDR3 protein: CASSGTSGRDNEQFF

D gene: TRBD1
J gene: TRBJ2-3
clone size: -
V gene: TRBV6-5
CDR3 DNA: TGTGCCAGCAGTTACTCTACAGGGGCAGATACGCAGTATTTT
CDR3 protein: CASSYSTGADTQYF

D gene: TRBD2
J gene: TRBJ2-7
clone size: many
V gene: TRBV7-9
CDR3 DNA: TGTGCCAGCAGCTTAGGGGACCAGACTAGCGGTTACGAGCAGTACTTC
CDR3 protein: CASSLGDQTSGYEQYF

D gene: TRBD2
J gene: TRBJ2-7
clone size: many
V gene: TRBV5-6
CDR3 DNA: TGTGCCAGCAGCTTTGGGCCGGGGGGTAGTCGTTACGAGCAGTACTTC
CDR3 protein: CASSFGPGGSRYEQYF

D gene: TRBD1
J gene: TRBJ1-1
clone size: -
V gene: TRBV12-3/TRBV12-4
CDR3 DNA: TGTGCCAGCAGCATCCGGACAGGCAGTACTGAAGCTTTCTTT
CDR3 protein: CASSIRTGSTEAFF

D gene: -
J gene: TRBJ1-1
clone size: many
V gene: TRBV20-1
CDR3 DNA: TGCAGTGCTGGGGGGCAGGGGACTGAAGCTTTCTTT
CDR3 protein: CSAGGQGTEAFF

D gene: -
J gene: TRBJ2-3
clone size: many
V gene: TRBV5-1
CDR3 DNA: TGCGCCAGCAGCCCGGTTAGGGTGGTCACAGATACGCAGTATTTT
CDR3 protein: CASSPVRVVTDTQYF

D gene: TRBD2
J gene: TRBJ2-3
clone size: -
V gene: TRBV20-1
CDR3 DNA: TGCAGTGCCTTAGCGGGAAGCACAGATACGCAGTATTTT
CDR3 protein: CSALAGSTDTQYF

D gene: -
J gene: TRBJ2-5
clone size: -
V gene: TRBV10-3
CDR3 DNA: TGTGCCATCAGTGACACACCCCAAGAGACCCAGTACTTC
CDR3 protein: CAISDTPQETQYF

D gene: TRBD1
J gene: TRBJ1-2
clone size: -
V gene: TRBV28
CDR3 DNA: TGTGCCAGCAGGGGACAGGGACCCAACTATGGCTACACCTTC
CDR3 protein: CASRGQGPNYGYTF

D gene: -
J gene: TRBJ1-2
clone size: many
V gene: TRBV10-3
CDR3 DNA: TGTGCCATCAGTGCTAAGGGCGGCTATGGCTACACCTTC
CDR3 protein: CAISAKGGYGYTF

D gene: -
J gene: TRBJ2-1
clone size: -
V gene: TRBV21-1
CDR3 DNA: TGTGCCAGAAGCTACCGGGACTCCACCCGCAATGAGCAGTTCTTC
CDR3 protein: CARSYRDSTRNEQFF

D gene: TRBD1
J gene: TRBJ1-4
clone size: many
V gene: TRBV4-2
CDR3 DNA: TGTGCCAGCCAAAGGGACAGGAGTGCAACTAATGAAAAACTGTTTTTT
CDR3 protein: CASQRDRSATNEKLFF

D gene: TRBD2
J gene: TRBJ2-3
clone size: -
V gene: TRBV5-1
CDR3 DNA: TGCGCCAGCAGCTTGTTGACTAGCGGGAGGGCCAGCACAGATACGCAGTATTTT
CDR3 protein: CASSLLTSGRASTDTQYF

D gene: -
J gene: TRBJ1-2
clone size: -
V gene: TRBV5-8
CDR3 DNA: TGTGCCAGCAGCTTGTCCTTCGGCTATGGCTACACCTTC
CDR3 protein: CASSLSFGYGYTF

D gene: -
J gene: TRBJ1-3
clone size: many
V gene: TRBV7-8
CDR3 DNA: TGTGCCAGCAGCCAGCAGGGAGCTGGAAACACCATATATTTT
CDR3 protein: CASSQQGAGNTIYF

D gene: -
J gene: TRBJ2-6
clone size: many
V gene: TRBV10-3
CDR3 DNA: TGTGCCATCAGTGGCCCTTTAGCTGGGGACTCTGGGGCCAACGTCCTGACTTTC
CDR3 protein: CAISGPLAGDSGANVLTF

D gene: TRBD2
J gene: TRBJ2-2
clone size: few
V gene: TRBV12-3/TRBV12-4
CDR3 DNA: TGTGCCAGCAGCACTAGCGGGAGTGCCACCGGGGAGCTGTTTTTT
CDR3 protein: CASSTSGSATGELFF

D gene: TRBD1
J gene: TRBJ2-7
clone size: many
V gene: TRBV7-8
CDR3 DNA: TGTGCCAGCAGACAAGACAGGGGCACCGGCGAGCAGTACTTC
CDR3 protein: CASRQDRGTGEQYF

D gene: -
J gene: TRBJ1-1
clone size: -
V gene: TRBV10-3
CDR3 DNA: TGTGCCATCACGCCCCAAGGGCTTCGGGGGGACACTGAAGCTTTCTTT
CDR3 protein: CAITPQGLRGDTEAFF

D gene: -
J gene: TRBJ2-6
clone size: -
V gene: TRBV4-3
CDR3 DNA: TGCGCCAGCAGCCCAGTCGTCTCTGGGGCCAACGTCCTGACTTTC
CDR3 protein: CASSPVVSGANVLTF

D gene: TRBD2
J gene: TRBJ2-1
clone size: -
V gene: TRBV15
CDR3 DNA: TGTGCCACCAGCAGAGAACTAGCGGGAGTGGTCTACAATGAGCAGTTCTTC
CDR3 protein: CATSRELAGVVYNEQFF

D gene: -
J gene: TRBJ2-1
clone size: many
V gene: TRBV11-1
CDR3 DNA: TGTGCCAGCAGCTCCCCTTACAATGAGCAGTTCTTC
CDR3 protein: CASSSPYNEQFF

D gene: TRBD1
J gene: TRBJ2-1
clone size: many
V gene: TRBV5-1
CDR3 DNA: TGCGCCAGCAGCCCGGGACAGGGTAACAATGAGCAGTTCTTC
CDR3 protein: CASSPGQGNNEQFF

D gene: -
J gene: TRBJ1-1
clone size: many
V gene: TRBV5-1
CDR3 DNA: TGCTCCAGCGGAGAGGGGCTATTGAACACTGAAGCTTTCTTT
CDR3 protein: CSSGEGLLNTEAFF

D gene: -
J gene: TRBJ2-7
clone size: -
V gene: TRBV10-2
CDR3 DNA: TGCGCCAGCAGTACTGACAGGATAATCTACGAGCAGTACTTC
CDR3 protein: CASSTDRIIYEQYF

D gene: -
J gene: TRBJ2-6
clone size: many
V gene: TRBV6-1
CDR3 DNA: TGTGCCAGCAGGGATATCTCTGGGGCCAACGTCCTGACTTTC
CDR3 protein: CASRDISGANVLTF

D gene: TRBD2
J gene: TRBJ2-7
clone size: many
V gene: TRBV20-1
CDR3 DNA: TGCAGTGCAGGAGGTAGGGCTAGCGGGGCCTACGAGCAGTACTTC
CDR3 protein: CSAGGRASGAYEQYF

D gene: -
J gene: TRBJ1-2
clone size: -
V gene: TRBV25-1
CDR3 DNA: TGTGCCAGCAGTGAGGACCCGCGCGTCTATGGCTACACCTTC
CDR3 protein: CASSEDPRVYGYTF

D gene: -
J gene: TRBJ2-7
clone size: few
V gene: TRBV29-1
CDR3 DNA: TGCAGCGTTGGAGACAGACCCTACGAGCAGTACTTC
CDR3 protein: CSVGDRPYEQYF

D gene: TRBD1
J gene: TRBJ2-5
clone size: many
V gene: TRBV11-2
CDR3 DNA: TGTGCCAGCAGCTTGACAGGGTACGAGACCCAGTACTTC
CDR3 protein: CASSLTGYETQYF

D gene: -
J gene: TRBJ2-7
clone size: many
V gene: TRBV5-1
CDR3 DNA: TGCGCCAGCAGCGTAGGGGACACCCTAAAGGAGCAGTACTTC
CDR3 protein: CASSVGDTLKEQYF

D gene: -
J gene: TRBJ2-7
clone size: few
V gene: TRBV6-1
CDR3 DNA: TGTGCCAGCAGCCGACTCCCTCGGAGAGGGAACTTTTACGAGCAGTACTTC
CDR3 protein: CASSRLPRRGNFYEQYF

D gene: TRBD2
J gene: TRBJ2-1
clone size: -
V gene: TRBV30
CDR3 DNA: TGTGCCTGGAGTCTCCTTCGAGCGGGAGGGGCTAAAAATGAGCAGTTCTTC
CDR3 protein: CAWSLLRAGGAKNEQFF

D gene: -
J gene: TRBJ2-1
clone size: -
V gene: TRBV6-1
CDR3 DNA: TGTGCCAGCAACATACCGGACTCCTACAATGAGCAGTTCTTC
CDR3 protein: CASNIPDSYNEQFF

D gene: -
J gene: TRBJ1-6
clone size: many
V gene: TRBV3-1
CDR3 DNA: TGTGCCAGCAGCCATCAGGGGAACCCCCTCCACTTT
CDR3 protein: CASSHQGNPLHF

D gene: TRBD2
J gene: TRBJ2-1
clone size: many
V gene: TRBV24-1
CDR3 DNA: TGTGCCACCAATCCTAGGACCGGGGGGAATGAGCAGTTCTTC
CDR3 protein: CATNPRTGGNEQFF

D gene: -
J gene: TRBJ2-1
clone size: -
V gene: TRBV20-1
CDR3 DNA: TGCAGTGCTACCGATCGGGCGGGGTCCTCTGGGGAGCAGTTCTTC
CDR3 protein: CSATDRAGSSGEQFF

D gene: TRBD1
J gene: TRBJ1-1
clone size: many
V gene: TRBV5-1
CDR3 DNA: TGCGCCAGCAGGACTGGGACAGGACCCGAAGCTTTCTTT
CDR3 protein: CASRTGTGPEAFF

D gene: -
J gene: TRBJ2-1
clone size: many
V gene: TRBV27
CDR3 DNA: TGTGCCAGCAGTCGAGTCCCGACAGGCAATTCAGTCTATGAGCAGTTCTTC
CDR3 protein: CASSRVPTGNSVYEQFF

D gene: TRBD2
J gene: TRBJ2-1
clone size: few
V gene: TRBV29-1
CDR3 DNA: TGCAGCGTTGCGAGCGGGAGGGCCCTTGAGCAGTTCTTC
CDR3 protein: CSVASGRALEQFF

D gene: -
J gene: TRBJ2-6
clone size: few
V gene: TRBV6-1
CDR3 DNA: TGTGCCAGCAAGGTAGCAGGGGCCAACGTCCTGACTTTC
CDR3 protein: CASKVAGANVLTF

D gene: TRBD2
J gene: TRBJ2-1
clone size: -
V gene: TRBV5-1
CDR3 DNA: TGCGCCAGCAGCTTGGGGACTAGCCCTAATGAGCAGTTCTTC
CDR3 protein: CASSLGTSPNEQFF

D gene: -
J gene: TRBJ2-1
clone size: many
V gene: TRBV5-6
CDR3 DNA: TGTGCCAGCAGCTTGGGGCCCCTATACAATGAGCAGTTCTTC
CDR3 protein: CASSLGPLYNEQFF

D gene: TRBD2
J gene: TRBJ2-1
clone size: -
V gene: TRBV30
CDR3 DNA: TGTGCCTGGAGTGTAGGTTCCAGCGGGAGATTTGAGCAGTTCTTC
CDR3 protein: CAWSVGSSGRFEQFF

D gene: -
J gene: TRBJ2-3
clone size: many
V gene: TRBV9
CDR3 DNA: TGTGCCAGCAGCGTAGTAGGCACAGATACGCAGTATTTT
CDR3 protein: CASSVVGTDTQYF